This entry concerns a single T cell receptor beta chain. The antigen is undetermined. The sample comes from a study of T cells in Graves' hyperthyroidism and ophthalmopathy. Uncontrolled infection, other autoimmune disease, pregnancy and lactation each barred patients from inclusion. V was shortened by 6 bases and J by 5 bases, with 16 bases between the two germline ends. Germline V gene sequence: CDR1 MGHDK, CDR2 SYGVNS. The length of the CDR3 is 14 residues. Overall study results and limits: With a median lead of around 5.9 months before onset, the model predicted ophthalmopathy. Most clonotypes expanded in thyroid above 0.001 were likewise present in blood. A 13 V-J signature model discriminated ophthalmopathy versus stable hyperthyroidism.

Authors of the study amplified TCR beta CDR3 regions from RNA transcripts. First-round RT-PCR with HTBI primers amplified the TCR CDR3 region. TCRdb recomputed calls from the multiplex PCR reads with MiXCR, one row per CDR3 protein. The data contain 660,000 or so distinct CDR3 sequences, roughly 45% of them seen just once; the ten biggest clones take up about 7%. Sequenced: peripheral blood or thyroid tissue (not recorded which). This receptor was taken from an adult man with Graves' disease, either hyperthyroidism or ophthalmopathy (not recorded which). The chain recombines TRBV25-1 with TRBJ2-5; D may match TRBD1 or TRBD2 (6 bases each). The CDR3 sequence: CASSKWGAGETQYF. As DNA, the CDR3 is TGTGCCAGCAGCAAATGGGGGGCCGGGGAGACCCAGTACTTC.